This entry features one TCR beta chain sequence. There are many counts of this clonotype. What antigen it recognizes has not been identified. No much larger clonotype is one base removed from it; base qualities were not supplied. TCRdb shows the sequencer as Illumina HiSeq 1500. TCRdb reanalyzed the raw reads on its own, using fastp at Q25 for trimming and MiXCR for clone calling, and kept in-frame beta chains. Under each unique CDR3 protein, matching rows form one entry showing the most common genes and DNA. The sample yields 400,000 or so distinct CDR3 sequences; over 15% were counted once. Together, the top ten hold 8.7% of the sample. The entry originates in a study of T cell repertoires in cytomegalovirus infection (dated by TCRdb to between 2018 and 2021). Context from the whole study: Because public TCR beta signatures pointed to carriage of CMV infection together with the matching HLA type, the HLA type of each donor mattered for the analysis.

On the study overall, not on this receptor specifically: Carriers of CMV infection plus the relevant HLA type were discriminated by the cumulative frequency of public TCR beta family members in the study cohort and in an independent approximately 360-donor cohort. The ex vivo response was dominated by HLA-C-restricted CMV-specific TCR beta clonotypes, and the single most frequent clonotype in two of eight donors was supplied by these HLA-C-restricted clonotypes.

The sequence derives from a human donor in good health (CMV status not recorded). Some clones in this sample may be carry-over from other donors' samples. The material sequenced was PBMCs.

In nucleotide form, the sequence is TGTGCCAGCAGTCCGGGGGGGTTTGGTGAAAAACTGTTTTTT. Translated, it gives CASSPGGFGEKLFF. The chain was built from TRBV12-3 or TRBV12-4 and TRBJ1-4; a weak D assignment points to TRBD1 (5 bases agree). V is shortened by 5 bases, J by 7 bases, and the region joining them spans 14 bases. The CDR3 covers 14 residues, taking in both the cysteine and the phenylalanine. Only the CDR3 part of the read is kept: 42 bases, read in frame from the first base.